The 31 T cell receptor beta chains in this list originate from one sample, sequenced in a study of T cells in Graves' hyperthyroidism and ophthalmopathy. RNA transcripts yielded amplified TCR beta CDR3 regions. The TCR CDR3 first-round RT-PCR relied on the HTBI primer set. TCRdb re-derived calls from the multiplex PCR reads in MiXCR, one entry per CDR3 protein. Altogether under 600,000 distinct CDR3 sequences are present, more than 15% being singletons, with the ten largest covering 3% to 4%. Sequencing was carried out using blood. These receptors were collected from a woman in her 40s with Graves' ophthalmopathy.

This clonotype came up many times. The rearrangement joins TRBV30 to TRBJ1-1, with no clear D. Germline V gene sequence: CDR1 GTSNPN, CDR2 SVGIG (reference sequence). V was clipped by 0 bases and J by 4 bases, with 9 bases between them. The CDR3 consists of 13 residues. The DNA of the CDR3 is TGTGCCTGGAGTGTACTTTCAACCACTGAAGCTTTCTTT. Its protein product is CAWSVLSTTEAFF.

This clonotype was seen repeatedly, ten times or more. Mismatch with germline at one junction end may stem from a read error. This CDR3 is CASSRGSVNAEAFF. As DNA, the CDR3 is TGCGCCAGCAGCAGGGGCAGCGTGAACGCTGAAGCTTTCTTT. The chain combines TRBV10-2 with TRBJ1-1; D possibly corresponds to TRBD1 (6 bases). Germline lookup yields CDR1 WSHSY and CDR2 SAAADI. This CDR3 spans 14 amino acids.

The chain carries TRBV5-6 and TRBJ1-3; unclear D gene. The CDR3 length is 15 residues. V was clipped by 2 bases and J by 0 bases, with 9 bases between them. Per the germline V gene, CDR1 is SGHDT and CDR2 is YYEEEE. For the CDR3, the DNA is TGTGCCAGCAGCTTATCTGTGTACTCTGGAAACACCATATATTTT. It is translated as CASSLSVYSGNTIYF.

Ten or more counts support this clonotype. V gene TRBV6-1 combines with J gene TRBJ2-1; 9 bases align to TRBD1. Germline trimming cut 4 bases from V and 4 bases from J; bases unmatched to any gene: 8. The CDR3 loop spans 16 amino acids. Germline CDR1 MNHNS, CDR2 SASEGT. The CDR3: CASSASPGQGYNEQFF. CDR3 coding DNA: TGTGCCAGCAGTGCCTCCCCGGGACAGGGTTACAATGAGCAGTTCTTC.

The rearrangement joins TRBV2 to TRBJ2-4; a possible D gene is TRBD1 (6 bases). Trimming shortened V by 10 bases and J by 5 bases, and 15 bases separated the two germline ends. Germline V lookup: CDR1 SNHLY, CDR2 FYNNEI. The CDR3 loop spans 13 amino acids. CDR3 sequence: CATTRGLENIQYF. DNA of the CDR3: TGTGCCACCACAAGGGGGTTGGAAAACATTCAGTACTTC.

This clonotype was counted ten times or more. This chain joins TRBV5-1 and TRBJ1-2, with D perhaps matching TRBD1 (5 bases). The germline V and J ends were trimmed by 5 bases and 4 bases, with 18 bases remaining between them. Germline assignment: CDR1 SGHRS and CDR2 YFSETQ. The CDR3 totals 15 residues. CDR3 DNA sequence: TGCGCCAGCAGTCCTGGATGGGACGTAACCTATGGCTACACCTTC. Amino acid sequence: CASSPGWDVTYGYTF.

The genes are TRBV19 and TRBJ2-1; D is uncertain. CDR1 and CDR2 (germline): LNHDA, SQIVND (reference sequence). The CDR3 totals 13 residues. V lost 5 bases and J lost 11, with 16 bases in between. DNA of the CDR3: TGTGCCAGTAGTCCACTGGAAGGGAATCAGCAGTTCTTC. This encodes CASSPLEGNQQFF.

This sequence joins TRBV10-3 and TRBJ1-1; D is uncertain. This CDR3 is 13 amino acids long. V gave up 8 bases and J gave up 3 bases, with 13 bases separating them. Per germline, CDR1 ENHRY and CDR2 SYGVKD. The CDR3 DNA follows: TGTGCCATCGGGCCAGACCTGGACACTGAAGCTTTCTTT. Amino acids: CAIGPDLDTEAFF.

Here the CDR3 DNA reads TGTGCCAGCAGCCAAAAGAGGGTAGGGATGTTCCCCGATAATGAAAAACTGTTTTTT. Translation: CASSQKRVGMFPDNEKLFF. J is TRBJ1-4 and V is TRBV3-1, with unresolved D. Germline V gene sequence: CDR1 LGHDT, CDR2 YNNKEL (reference sequence). V lost 2 bases to trimming and J lost 4 bases, with 23 bases between them. The CDR3 has 19 amino acids.

This clonotype was seen many times. The rearrangement joins TRBV15 to TRBJ1-5; unclear D gene. Trimming pared 5 bases from V and 1 base from J, leaving 6 bases between. Per the germline V gene, CDR1 is LNHNV and CDR2 is YYDKDF (reference sequence). The CDR3 has 13 amino acids. In DNA, the CDR3 is TGTGCCACCAGCTTACGGAGCAATCAGCCCCAGCATTTT. Protein: CATSLRSNQPQHF.

On this clonotype itself: This may stem from a read error, because a much larger clone lies one nucleotide away. The rearrangement links TRBV2 to TRBJ2-1, with 14 bases matching TRBD2. V shed 7 bases and J 10 bases; nucleotides not matched to a gene: 6. Per the germline V gene, CDR1 is SNHLY and CDR2 is FYNNEI. The CDR3 totals 14 residues. CDR3 coding DNA: TGTGCCAGCACCGGACTAGCGGGAGGCTACGAGCAGTTCTTC. It specifies CASTGLAGGYEQFF.

The chain employs TRBV5-5 and TRBJ1-1; D is possibly TRBD1 (6 bases). Trimming shortened V by 0 bases and J by 1 base, and 13 bases separated the two germline ends. CDR3 length: 16 amino acids. Germline assignment: CDR1 SGHKS and CDR2 YYEKEE (reference sequence). The CDR3 here is CASSLEGGERNTEAFF. The DNA for the CDR3 is TGTGCCAGCAGCTTGGAGGGGGGGGAGAGGAACACTGAAGCTTTCTTT. The variable domain in full, completed from reference TRBV5-5 and TRBJ1-1, reads DAGVTQSPTHLIKTRGQQVTLRCSPISGHKSVSWYQQVLGQGPQFIFQYYEKEERGRGNFPDRFSARQFPNYSSELNVNALLLGDSALYLCASSLEGGERNTEAFFGQGTRLTVV.

This clonotype was seen repeatedly, ten times or more. The chain combines TRBV27 with TRBJ2-1; D is perhaps TRBD1 or TRBD2 (6 bases each). The CDR3 covers 18 residues. CDR1 MNHEY and CDR2 SMNVEV come from the germline V gene (reference sequence). Trimming removed 3 bases at V and 6 bases at J, with 24 bases between. The CDR3 DNA reads as TGTGCCAGCAGTTTGAGACAGCCACTACTAGGGGGGCCCAATGAGCAGTTCTTC. Encoded protein: CASSLRQPLLGGPNEQFF.

This clonotype was counted between two and nine times. The chain joins TRBV27 to TRBJ2-1, with TRBD2 identical over 7 bases. The CDR3 contains 13 residues. The germline V gene encodes CDR1 MNHEY and CDR2 SMNVEV (reference sequence). The trim removed 8 bases at V and 4 bases at J, leaving 5 bases unmatched. The CDR3 DNA is TGTGCCAGCGGCCTAGCGGAGTACAATGAGCAGTTCTTC. It translates to CASGLAEYNEQFF.

This clonotype has a count of ten or more. The chain employs TRBV30 and TRBJ1-1; 7 nucleotides line up with TRBD1. CDR3 length equals 13 residues. Trimming removed 0 bases from V and 5 bases from J; junction bases left unmatched: 3. Germline loops: CDR1 GTSNPN, CDR2 SVGIG (reference sequence). CDR3 in DNA: TGTGCCTGGAGTGTACGGACAGGAACTGAAGCTTTCTTT. It specifies CAWSVRTGTEAFF.

In this sample, this clonotype turned up many times. The V gene is TRBV7-3, the J gene TRBJ2-1; 10 positions match TRBD1. This CDR3 has 14 amino acids. Germline V gives CDR1 SGHTA, CDR2 FQGTGA. The junction had 3 bases not matched to a gene; V was cut back by 5 bases and J by 5 bases. Here the CDR3 reads CASSPGTGDNEQFF. The CDR3 coding sequence is TGTGCCAGCAGCCCGGGGACAGGGGACAATGAGCAGTTCTTC. Using reference TRBV7-3 and TRBJ2-1 for the parts outside the CDR3, the full variable domain is GAGVSQTPSNKVTEKGKYVELRCDPISGHTALYWYRQSLGQGPEFLIYFQGTGAADDSGLPNDRFFAVRPEGSVSTLKIQRTERGDSAVYLCASSPGTGDNEQFFGPGTRLTVL.

There are many counts of this clonotype. This CDR3 is CASRAQTLSNQPQHF. In nucleotides, the CDR3 is TGTGCCAGCAGAGCACAGACCTTGAGCAATCAGCCCCAGCATTTT. V and J are TRBV2 and TRBJ1-5; D is undetermined. Trimming took off 6 bases at V and 1 base at J, with 13 bases between the two ends. Germline values: CDR1 SNHLY, CDR2 FYNNEI. CDR3 length: 15 amino acids.

The chain couples TRBV27 to TRBJ1-1, with D hard to call. The CDR3 is 14 residues long. V gave up 5 bases and J gave up 4 bases, with 14 bases separating them. CDR1 is MNHEY, CDR2 SMNVEV, per germline (reference sequence). The CDR3 sequence: CASSRTPKGTEAFF. CDR3 bases: TGTGCCAGCAGTCGGACTCCTAAGGGCACTGAAGCTTTCTTT.

This clonotype appeared many times. This chain uses TRBV2 with TRBJ2-1; D call uncertain. Germline CDR1 SNHLY, CDR2 FYNNEI. The V gene lost 4 bases and the J gene lost 2 bases, with 6 bases spanning the gap. There are 13 residues in the CDR3. The CDR3 DNA reads TGTGCCAGCAGTGGGACCACCTACAATGAGCAGTTCTTC. Encoded protein: CASSGTTYNEQFF. The full variable domain, its missing parts supplied by reference TRBV2 and TRBJ2-1, is EPEVTQTPSHQVTQMGQEVILRCVPISNHLYFYWYRQILGQKVEFLVSFYNNEISEKSEIFDDQFSVERPDGSNFTLKIRSTKLEDSAMYFCASSGTTYNEQFFGPGTRLTVL.

In its sample, this clonotype was seen many times. The rearrangement links TRBV12-3 or TRBV12-4 to TRBJ2-5; a possible D gene is TRBD1 (6 bases). CDR3 length equals 13 residues. Trimming shortened V by 4 bases and J by 3 bases, and 9 bases separated the two germline ends. CDR3 protein: CASSYDRKETQYF. In DNA form, the CDR3 reads TGTGCCAGCAGTTACGACAGGAAAGAGACCCAGTACTTC.

In this sample, this clonotype turned up a few times. This rearrangement joins TRBV20-1 to TRBJ1-5; D is uncertain. V was shortened by 1 base and J by 7 bases, with 8 bases between the two germline ends. CDR1 DFQATT and CDR2 SNEGSKA come from the germline V gene (reference sequence). The CDR3 runs to 12 residues. Here the CDR3 DNA reads TGCAGTGCTAGAGTGGGAAGCCAGCCCCAGCATTTT. It translates to CSARVGSQPQHF.

This clonotype appeared many times. The rearrangement links TRBV7-9 to TRBJ2-3; 14 bases are shared with TRBD2. Losses at the gene ends were 0 bases for V and 4 bases for J; bases not matched to a gene: 3. There are 17 residues in the CDR3. Germline assignment: CDR1 SEHNR and CDR2 FQNEAQ (reference sequence). In DNA, the CDR3 is TGTGCCAGCAGCTTAGCAGGGACTAGCGGGAGCGCAGATACGCAGTATTTT. This encodes CASSLAGTSGSADTQYF.

This clonotype was seen ten or more times. The rearrangement joins TRBV7-3 to TRBJ2-2; a possible D gene is TRBD2 (5 bases). The CDR3 is 15 residues long. Germline CDR1 SGHTA, CDR2 FQGTGA. V gave up 2 bases and J gave up 3 bases, with 10 bases separating them. As DNA, the CDR3 is TGTGCCAGCAGCTTATCGGGCGGGTACACCGGGGAGCTGTTTTTT. It encodes CASSLSGGYTGELFF.

This clonotype has at least ten counts. The J gene is TRBJ1-2, the V gene TRBV12-3 or TRBV12-4; 8 bases are shared with TRBD1. CDR3 length: 15 residues. Trimming cost V 4 bases and J 1 base; bases outside gene matches: 5. The CDR3 loop reads CASSYQGANNYGYTF. CDR3 DNA sequence: TGTGCCAGCAGTTATCAGGGGGCTAATAACTATGGCTACACCTTC.

This clonotype showed up many times. The chain joins TRBV11-2 to TRBJ2-3; D may be TRBD1 (6 bases). CDR1 is SGHAT, CDR2 FQNNGV, per germline. Trimming pared 5 bases from V and 2 bases from J, leaving 14 bases between. The CDR3 has 15 amino acids. This CDR3 reads CASSQAGQTTDTQYF. The CDR3 DNA reads as TGTGCCAGCAGCCAAGCAGGACAGACCACAGATACGCAGTATTTT.

This clonotype was recorded at least ten times. The chain recombines TRBV3-1 with TRBJ1-5; possible D gene TRBD1, 6 bases. Germline V gene lookup returns CDR1 LGHDT and CDR2 YNNKEL (reference sequence). The ends were cut back, 2 bases at V and 2 bases at J, with 7 bases in the middle. CDR3 length: 14 amino acids. DNA for the CDR3: TGTGCCAGCAGCCAAAGACAGGGCAATCAGCCCCAGCATTTT. Its translation is CASSQRQGNQPQHF.

DNA of the CDR3: TGTGCCAGCAGTTCCGCGGGACAGGCAGGCACAGATACGCAGTATTTT. Translation: CASSSAGQAGTDTQYF. This sequence joins TRBV28 and TRBJ2-3; TRBD1 agrees at 8 bases. CDR1 and CDR2 from the germline V gene are MDHEN and SYDVKM. CDR3 size: 16 residues. The trim removed 4 bases at V and 1 base at J, leaving 7 bases unmatched.

This clonotype was seen repeatedly, ten times or more. The chain links TRBV20-1 to TRBJ1-1; D is unresolved. CDR1 DFQATT and CDR2 SNEGSKA come from the germline V gene (reference sequence). V was shortened by 3 bases and J by 10 bases, with 12 bases between the two germline ends. CDR3 length: 11 residues. The CDR3: CSASYREGAFF. The CDR3 DNA reads as TGCAGTGCTAGCTACCGGGAGGGAGCTTTCTTT.

The rearrangement links TRBV3-1 to TRBJ2-1, with 12 bases fitting TRBD2. The length of the CDR3 is 17 residues. CDR1 is LGHDT and CDR2 is YNNKEL in the germline V gene (reference sequence). V gave up 0 bases and J gave up 6 bases; unmatched junction bases: 6. The CDR3 loop reads CASSQDVPSGRANEQFF. In DNA, the CDR3 is TGTGCCAGCAGCCAAGACGTCCCTAGCGGGAGGGCCAATGAGCAGTTCTTC.

This clonotype was counted between two and nine times. The CDR3 coding sequence is TGTGCCAGCAGCTTATCAGGGGTCGGACCGAACACTGAAGCTTTCTTT. It translates to CASSLSGVGPNTEAFF. The V call is TRBV7-9, the J call TRBJ1-1; maybe TRBD1 (6 bases). Germline CDR1 is SEHNR and CDR2 is FQNEAQ (reference sequence). Trimming took off 2 bases at V and 1 base at J, with 14 bases between the two ends. The CDR3 has 16 residues.

This clonotype was picked up many times. The chain employs TRBV20-1 and TRBJ2-2; D not certain. V dropped 0 bases and J dropped 6 bases, with 11 bases sitting between them. The CDR3 spans 14 residues. Germline CDR1 reads DFQATT; CDR2 reads SNEGSKA (reference sequence). The CDR3 loop reads CSARDTPPAGELFF. In DNA, the CDR3 is TGCAGTGCTAGAGATACGCCTCCCGCCGGGGAGCTGTTTTTT.